One and the same sample provided the 13 T cell receptor beta chains below, sequenced in a study of cytomegalovirus exposure and HLA in healthy donors (dated by TCRdb to the late 2010s). Libraries were made using the immunoSEQ multiplex PCR assay. For the multiplex PCR, a mixture combining 60 forward primers for TCR Vbeta segments and 13 reverse primers for TCR Jbeta segments was used. TCRdb mirrors the immuneACCESS table, restricted to in-frame sequences. Some clones are absent from its copies; in checked studies, under half trace to an unresolved V gene, and the reason for the others is unknown. Within this sample are about 160,000 clones, with around 80% of them counted one time only. In total, the top ten clones hold approximately 1.2% of the sample. The sequenced sample was PBMCs. The receptor source for this set is a boy between 2 and 10 years old in good health and CMV-seronegative.

With regard to this clone: The same CDR3 is also encoded by other DNA sequences in this sample. The rearrangement links TRBV5-1 to TRBJ2-3; D possibly corresponds to TRBD2 (7 bases). V gave up 3 bases and J gave up 5 bases, with 13 bases separating them. This CDR3 contains 14 residues. Germline V gives CDR1 SGHRS, CDR2 YFSETQ. CDR3 residues: CASSWGGAGDTQYF. The CDR3 nucleotides read TGCGCCAGCAGCTGGGGGGGGGCCGGAGATACGCAGTATTTT.

A single count supports this clone. The chain recombines TRBV12-5 with TRBJ2-3, with TRBD2 identical over 7 bases. After removal of 6 bases from V and 5 bases from J, the junction contained 14 bases not matched to a gene. The CDR3 sequence is 16 residues long. CDR1 LGHNT and CDR2 FRNRAP come from the germline V gene. The DNA for the CDR3 is TGTGCTAGTGGCTCCACGCGGGGGAGGGCCGTAGATACGCAGTATTTT. Protein product: CASGSTRGRAVDTQYF.

The genes are TRBV19 and TRBJ2-7; TRBD1 might be the D (6 bases). V dropped 0 bases and J dropped 3 bases, with 15 bases sitting between them. This CDR3 region has 16 residues. The germline CDR1 and CDR2 sequences are LNHDA and SQIVND (reference sequence). CDR3 region: CASSIDGGSNDYEQYF. CDR3 nucleotides: TGTGCCAGTAGTATAGATGGGGGCTCTAATGACTACGAGCAGTACTTC.

V gene TRBV19 combines with J gene TRBJ2-5; TRBD1 aligns across 10 bases. Unmatched junction bases numbered 8, after V lost 6 bases and J lost 4 bases. This CDR3 spans 15 amino acids. Germline loops: CDR1 LNHDA, CDR2 SQIVND (reference sequence). This chain's CDR3 is CASSTGTGAGETQYF. The CDR3 nucleotides read TGTGCCAGTAGCACCGGGACAGGGGCTGGAGAGACCCAGTACTTC. The variable domain in full, with the rest retrieved from reference TRBV19 and TRBJ2-5, is DGGITQSPKYLFRKEGQNVTLSCEQNLNHDAMYWYRQDPGQGLRLIYYSQIVNDFQKGDIAEGYSVSREKKESFPLTVTSAQKNPTAFYLCASSTGTGAGETQYFGPGTRLLVL.

The rearrangement uses TRBV7-7 and TRBJ2-2; D is perhaps TRBD1 (5 bases). The CDR3 runs 16 residues. Trimming pared 2 bases from V and 3 bases from J, leaving 13 bases between. The germline V gene has CDR1 SSHAT and CDR2 FNYEAQ (reference sequence). For the CDR3, the DNA is TGTGCCAGCAGCTTAATCAAAGGGGATGACACCGGGGAGCTGTTTTTT. Its translation: CASSLIKGDDTGELFF.

The chain joins TRBV7-2 to TRBJ2-7; no clear D. Germline-derived CDR1 and CDR2 are SGHTA and FQGNSA. The CDR3 sequence is 15 residues long. Trimming pared 1 base from V and 2 bases from J, leaving 12 bases between. The CDR3: CASSLEALGPYEQYF. Written as DNA, the CDR3 is TGTGCCAGCAGCTTAGAGGCCCTAGGTCCCTACGAGCAGTACTTC. The full variable domain, completed using reference TRBV7-2 and TRBJ2-7, is GAGVSQSPSNKVTEKGKDVELRCDPISGHTALYWYRQSLGQGLEFLIYFQGNSAPDKSGLPSDRFSAERTGGSVSTLTIQRTQQEDSAVYLCASSLEALGPYEQYFGPGTRLTVT.

The gene calls are TRBV5-1 and TRBJ2-7; D perhaps matches TRBD1 (5 bases). Trimming removed 4 bases from V and 6 bases from J, with 23 bases in between. CDR1 is SGHRS and CDR2 is YFSETQ in the germline V gene. CDR3 length: 16 residues. CDR3 amino acids: CASSLRSQGWGGEQYF. The CDR3 nucleotides read TGCGCCAGCAGCCTCCGGAGCCAGGGTTGGGGTGGCGAGCAGTACTTC.

V usage is TRBV30 and J usage is TRBJ1-1; TRBD1 matches 8 bases. The CDR3 has 15 residues. From germline, CDR1 is GTSNPN and CDR2 SVGIG (reference sequence). Germline trimming cut 4 bases from V and 8 bases from J; bases unmatched to any gene: 15. DNA for the CDR3: TGTGCCTGGAAAGGAGCGGGACAGGTACAGAGGGAAGCTTTCTTT. Translated: CAWKGAGQVQREAFF. Supplemented by reference TRBV30 and TRBJ1-1, the full variable domain reads SQTIHQWPATLVQPVGSPLSLECTVEGTSNPNLYWYRQAAGRGLQLLFYSVGIGQISSEVPQNLSASRPQDRQFILSSKKLLLSDSGFYLCAWKGAGQVQREAFFGQGTRLTVV.

The CDR3 DNA reads as TGTGCCAGCAGTCCCAGGTCGTTGACTAGCGGGGGGGCCGGCTACAATGAGCAGTTCTTC. Protein sequence: CASSPRSLTSGGAGYNEQFF. V is TRBV27 and J is TRBJ2-1; 14 bases match TRBD2. The germline V gene encodes CDR1 MNHEY and CDR2 SMNVEV (reference sequence). The CDR3 has 20 residues. Trimming removed 5 bases from V and 3 bases from J; junction bases left unmatched: 15.

The genes are TRBV27 and TRBJ2-1, with D possibly TRBD2 on 6 matching bases. Between the trimmed V and J ends, which lost 2 bases and 4 bases, there was a span of 18 bases. The CDR3 totals 17 residues. Germline lookup yields CDR1 MNHEY and CDR2 SMNVEV (reference sequence). The CDR3 nucleotides read TGTGCCAGCAGTTTACGGGCGACGGGAGTGCGATACAATGAGCAGTTCTTC. It translates to CASSLRATGVRYNEQFF.

This clone occurred a few times. The V and J genes are TRBV7-9 and TRBJ1-4; 7 positions agree with TRBD1. V gave up 2 bases and J gave up 7 bases; unmatched junction bases: 4. This CDR3 spans 14 amino acids. CDR1 and CDR2 from the germline V gene are SEHNR and FQNEAQ (reference sequence). The CDR3 is CASSLTRGSEKLFF. The DNA of the CDR3 is TGTGCCAGCAGCTTAACCAGGGGGAGTGAAAAACTGTTTTTT. Full variable domain (rest looked up from reference TRBV7-9 and TRBJ1-4): DTGVSQNPRHKITKRGQNVTFRCDPISEHNRLYWYRQTLGQGPEFLTYFQNEAQLEKSRLLSDRFSAERPKGSFSTLEIQRTEQGDSAMYLCASSLTRGSEKLFFGSGTQLSVL.

This rearrangement joins TRBV18 to TRBJ2-1, with TRBD1 as a possible D gene (6 bases). The CDR3 length is 16 residues. The V and J ends lost 1 base and 9 bases respectively, with 19 bases between them. Germline loops: CDR1 KGHSH, CDR2 LQKENI. The CDR3 loop reads CASSPHDRTVRSEQFF. CDR3 nucleotides: TGTGCCAGCTCACCACACGACAGGACGGTCCGGAGTGAGCAGTTCTTC.

Only a few counts were recorded for this clone. J is TRBJ2-1 and V is TRBV27; 8 bases fit TRBD1. The CDR3 is 14 residues long. After removal of 3 bases from V and 6 bases from J, the junction contained 4 bases not matched to a gene. The germline CDR1 and CDR2 sequences are MNHEY and SMNVEV (reference sequence). The CDR3: CASSFQGAGNEQFF. The CDR3 nucleotides are TGTGCCAGCAGTTTCCAGGGGGCGGGCAATGAGCAGTTCTTC.